These 19 T cell receptor beta chains originate from one sample sequenced in a study of type 1 regulatory T cells. Using its own MiXCR run on the reads, TCRdb lists one record per CDR3 protein. The table lists 55,000 to 65,000 distinct CDR3 sequences, 62% of them singletons. The antigens for these receptors are not known. Sequenced input: cultured non-Tr1 T cells, either the whole culture or a sorted T cell fraction (not recorded which). The origin of the receptors is a human donor in good health.

V is TRBV20-1 and J is TRBJ1-5, with D unclear. Germline V gene lookup returns CDR1 DFQATT and CDR2 SNEGSKA (reference sequence). The V end was cut by 6 bases, the J end by 0 bases, with 15 bases between. CDR3 length equals 15 residues. The CDR3 bases are TGCAGTGCCGGGGAGGGCGCGTATAGCAATCAGCCCCAGCATTTT. Its protein product is CSAGEGAYSNQPQHF.

V and J are TRBV20-1 and TRBJ1-5, with D hard to call. CDR3 length: 16 amino acids. The V and J ends lost 0 bases and 6 bases respectively, with 18 bases between them. Germline assignment: CDR1 DFQATT and CDR2 SNEGSKA (reference sequence). The CDR3 region is CSARELGGLSSQPQHF. For the CDR3, the DNA is TGCAGTGCTAGAGAATTGGGAGGGCTGTCGAGTCAGCCCCAGCATTTT.

This rearrangement joins TRBV20-1 to TRBJ2-7, with 9 bases identical to TRBD2. CDR1 DFQATT and CDR2 SNEGSKA come from the germline V gene (reference sequence). The J segment lost 3 bases and the V segment lost 5 bases, leaving 8 bases of the junction unmatched. The CDR3 is 14 residues long. The CDR3 region is CSASRLAESYEQYF. The CDR3 DNA sequence: TGCAGTGCTTCTCGACTAGCGGAAAGCTACGAGCAGTACTTC.

The rearrangement uses TRBV9 and TRBJ1-2, with a weak D call TRBD1 (5 bases). The CDR3 length is 12 residues. In germline, CDR1 is SGDLS, CDR2 YYNGEE. The V and J ends lost 4 bases and 7 bases respectively, with 11 bases between them. Here the CDR3 DNA reads TGTGCCAGCAGCCTCCCAGGGACTGGCTACACCTTC. Amino acids: CASSLPGTGYTF.

This sequence joins TRBV3-1 and TRBJ2-3; D gene ambiguous. This CDR3 region has 14 residues. Trimming shortened V by 0 bases and J by 8 bases, and 12 bases separated the two germline ends. CDR1 and CDR2 from the germline V gene are LGHDT and YNNKEL (reference sequence). CDR3 region: CASSQDHASTTQYF. The CDR3 coding sequence is TGTGCCAGCAGCCAAGATCACGCCAGCACTACGCAGTATTTT.

The chain employs TRBV7-8 and TRBJ1-4, with D perhaps matching TRBD1 (5 bases). This CDR3 comprises 15 residues. Germline CDR1 reads SGHVS; CDR2 reads FQNEAQ. With 5 bases removed from V and 5 bases from J, the gap between germline ends came to 15 bases. The CDR3 sequence: CASSLQPGRNEKLFF. The CDR3 bases are TGTGCCAGCAGCCTTCAGCCGGGACGGAATGAAAAACTGTTTTTT.

This chain links TRBV5-1 with TRBJ2-7, with D possibly matching TRBD2 (6 bases). V shed 0 bases and J shed 3 bases, with 13 bases lying between them. This CDR3 has 15 amino acids. Germline V gene sequence: CDR1 SGHRS, CDR2 YFSETQ. The CDR3, as DNA: TGCGCCAGCAGCTTGGGAGGGAGGAAAAGCTACGAGCAGTACTTC. Its protein product is CASSLGGRKSYEQYF.

This clonotype was seen only a few times. The V call is TRBV30, the J call TRBJ2-1, with D perhaps matching TRBD1 or TRBD2 (5 bases each). The CDR3 spans 15 residues. Germline values: CDR1 GTSNPN, CDR2 SVGIG (reference sequence). Trimming shortened V by 6 bases and J by 5 bases, and 20 bases separated the two germline ends. The CDR3 DNA is TGTGCCTGCCAAAGGACACGAAAGGGAGACAATGAGCAGTTCTTC. Its translation is CACQRTRKGDNEQFF.

The chain has TRBV5-6 and TRBJ2-1; TRBD2 matches 9 bases. Germline CDR1 is SGHDT and CDR2 is YYEEEE. CDR3 length: 15 amino acids. Trimming cost V 4 bases and J 3 bases; bases outside gene matches: 5. CDR3: CASSSGLAHYNEQFF. In DNA, the CDR3 is TGTGCCAGCAGCAGTGGACTAGCGCACTACAATGAGCAGTTCTTC.

The V call is TRBV25-1, the J call TRBJ2-5, with 10 bases that match TRBD1. J lost 5 bases, V lost 0 bases, and 3 bases had no gene match. The CDR3 is 15 amino acids. Germline lookup yields CDR1 MGHDK and CDR2 SYGVNS. CDR3 sequence: CASSEYGTGAETQYF. In nucleotides, the CDR3 is TGTGCCAGCAGTGAATATGGGACAGGGGCTGAGACCCAGTACTTC. Supplemented by reference TRBV25-1 and TRBJ2-5, the full variable domain reads EADIYQTPRYLVIGTGKKITLECSQTMGHDKMYWYQQDPGMELHLIHYSYGVNSTEKGDLSSESTVSRIRTEHFPLTLESARPSHTSQYLCASSEYGTGAETQYFGPGTRLLVL.

The J gene is TRBJ2-1, the V gene TRBV6-5; TRBD2 matches at 8 bases. The germline V gene has CDR1 MNHEY and CDR2 SVGAGI. The CDR3 loop spans 13 amino acids. Germline trimming cut 7 bases from V and 7 bases from J; bases unmatched to any gene: 6. This CDR3 reads CASKSGSLNEQFF. For the CDR3, the DNA is TGTGCCAGCAAGAGCGGGAGTCTTAATGAGCAGTTCTTC.

As regards this clonotype: A read error may produce the germline difference seen at one junction end. The V gene is TRBV7-2, the J gene TRBJ1-1; D not certain. Germline CDR1 and CDR2: SGHTA and FQGNSA. CDR3 size: 14 residues. The CDR3 here is CASHRSEMNTGAFF. The CDR3, as DNA: TGTGCCAGCCACCGGTCGGAGATGAACACTGGAGCTTTCTTT.

The chain employs TRBV7-2 and TRBJ1-2, with D perhaps TRBD1 (6 bases). V lost 2 bases, J lost 5 bases, and 12 bases lay in between. From germline, CDR1 is SGHTA and CDR2 FQGNSA. This CDR3 comprises 14 residues. This CDR3 reads CASSLTDRLYGYTF. The CDR3 coding sequence is TGTGCCAGCAGCTTAACGGACAGACTATATGGCTACACCTTC.

The chain couples TRBV29-1 to TRBJ2-7; 9 bases are a match to TRBD2. This CDR3 has 13 residues. V shed 8 bases and J 3 bases; nucleotides not matched to a gene: 8. The germline gives CDR1 SQVTM, CDR2 ANQGSEA. The CDR3 bases are TGCAGCACAAAGATGACTAGCGGCTACGAGCAGTACTTC. It codes for CSTKMTSGYEQYF.

The rearrangement uses TRBV4-2 and TRBJ2-7; 7 nucleotides match TRBD2. CDR1 is LGHNA and CDR2 is YNFKEQ in the germline V gene. This CDR3 spans 16 amino acids. V shed 0 bases and J 6 bases; nucleotides not matched to a gene: 11. CDR3 in DNA: TGTGCCAGCAGCCAAGAGGGAGCAGCGGGATTCGTCGAGCAGTACTTC. It encodes CASSQEGAAGFVEQYF.

The chain links TRBV6-5 to TRBJ1-1; D not certain. The germline V and J ends were trimmed by 2 bases and 3 bases, with 7 bases remaining between them. Germline CDR1 reads MNHEY; CDR2 reads SVGAGI. The CDR3 is 13 residues long. The CDR3 sequence is CASSYREDTEAFF. The CDR3 region has the DNA TGTGCCAGCAGTTACAGGGAGGACACTGAAGCTTTCTTT.

The chain links TRBV7-2 to TRBJ2-7, with D possibly called TRBD1 or TRBD2 (5 bases each). CDR1 and CDR2 from the germline V gene are SGHTA and FQGNSA. V was trimmed by 5 bases and J by 3 bases, leaving 8 bases between them. The CDR3 consists of 12 residues. The CDR3 region is CASSTRGYEQYF. CDR3 coding DNA: TGTGCCAGCAGCACGAGGGGCTACGAGCAGTACTTC.

The genes are TRBV20-1 and TRBJ1-1; tentatively, D is TRBD1 (5 bases). Germline V gene lookup returns CDR1 DFQATT and CDR2 SNEGSKA (reference sequence). CDR3 length equals 11 residues. In DNA form, the CDR3 reads TGCATTGGGCAGGGTGGGACTGAAGCTTTCTTT. Its protein is CIGQGGTEAFF.

The V call is TRBV3-1, the J call TRBJ2-3, with 9 bases fitting TRBD2. The CDR3 runs 15 residues. V shed 6 bases, J shed 7 bases, and the junction held 11 bases outside the gene matches. Germline CDR1 LGHDT, CDR2 YNNKEL (reference sequence). The CDR3 here is CASSRTSDNGNTQYF. The CDR3 DNA reads TGTGCCAGCAGTAGGACTAGCGATAACGGGAATACGCAGTATTTT.